This section outlines one TCR beta chain sequence together with its context. The data stem from a study of beta chain features in type 1 diabetes. Per germline, CDR1 SNHLY and CDR2 FYNNEI. With V trimmed by 4 bases and J by 7 bases, 12 bases remained unmatched. The CDR3 length is 15 residues. Expressed TCRB transcripts were sequenced after all isolated RNA was converted to cDNA. This table comes from immunoSEQ multiplex PCR, and its TCRdb copy is limited to in-frame clones, with some not included. Of 350,000 to 450,000 clones listed, around 13% are singletons. The source material was naive CD4+ T cells from blood. The receptor was derived from a man aged 25-40 years in good health. The chain uses TRBV2 and TRBJ2-7, with 8 bases identical to TRBD2. In DNA form, the CDR3 reads TGTGCCAGCAGTGCGGCTAGCGGGTTTCCTAGGGAGCAGTACGTC. Amino acids: CASSAASGFPREQYV.